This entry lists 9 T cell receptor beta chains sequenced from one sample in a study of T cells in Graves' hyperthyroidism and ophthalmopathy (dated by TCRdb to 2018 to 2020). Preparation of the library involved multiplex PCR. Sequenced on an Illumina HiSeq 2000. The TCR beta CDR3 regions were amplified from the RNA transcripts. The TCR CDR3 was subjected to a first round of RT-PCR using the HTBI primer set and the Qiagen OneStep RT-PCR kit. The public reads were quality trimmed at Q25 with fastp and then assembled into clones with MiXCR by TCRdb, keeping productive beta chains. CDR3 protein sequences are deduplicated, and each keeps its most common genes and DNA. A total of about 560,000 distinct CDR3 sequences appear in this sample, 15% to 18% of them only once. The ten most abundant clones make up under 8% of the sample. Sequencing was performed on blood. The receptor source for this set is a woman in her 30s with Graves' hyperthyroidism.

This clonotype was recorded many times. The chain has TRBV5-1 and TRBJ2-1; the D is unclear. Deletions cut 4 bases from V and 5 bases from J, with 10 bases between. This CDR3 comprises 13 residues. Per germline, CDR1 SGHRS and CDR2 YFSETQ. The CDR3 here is CASSPPRHNEQFF. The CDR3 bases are TGCGCCAGCAGCCCCCCGCGGCACAATGAGCAGTTCTTC.

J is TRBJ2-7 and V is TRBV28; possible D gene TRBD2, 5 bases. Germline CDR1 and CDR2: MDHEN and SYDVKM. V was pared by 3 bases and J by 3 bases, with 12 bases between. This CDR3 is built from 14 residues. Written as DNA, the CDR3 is TGTGCCAGCAGTTTGGTGGGAGAGTTCTACGAGCAGTACTTC. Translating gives CASSLVGEFYEQYF.

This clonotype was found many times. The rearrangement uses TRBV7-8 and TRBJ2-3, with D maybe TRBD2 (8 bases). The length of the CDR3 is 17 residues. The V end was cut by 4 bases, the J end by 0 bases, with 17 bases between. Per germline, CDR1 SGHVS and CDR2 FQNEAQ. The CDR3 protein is CASSSHREGASTDTQYF. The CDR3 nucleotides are TGTGCCAGCAGCTCCCACCGGGAGGGGGCCAGCACAGATACGCAGTATTTT.

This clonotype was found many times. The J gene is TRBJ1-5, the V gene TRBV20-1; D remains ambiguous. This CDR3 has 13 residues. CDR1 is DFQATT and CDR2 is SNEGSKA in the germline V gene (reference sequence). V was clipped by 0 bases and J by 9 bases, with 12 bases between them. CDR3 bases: TGCAGTGCTAGAGATGTTGTAGTGGCGCCCCAGCATTTT. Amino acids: CSARDVVVAPQHF.

DNA for the CDR3: TGTGCCAGCAGCTTGACGGAGTATGAGCAGTTCTTC. This sequence encodes CASSLTEYEQFF. The chain uses TRBV12-3 or TRBV12-4 and TRBJ2-1, with D hard to call. V lost 6 bases to trimming and J lost 8 bases, with 11 bases between them. The CDR3 has 12 amino acids.

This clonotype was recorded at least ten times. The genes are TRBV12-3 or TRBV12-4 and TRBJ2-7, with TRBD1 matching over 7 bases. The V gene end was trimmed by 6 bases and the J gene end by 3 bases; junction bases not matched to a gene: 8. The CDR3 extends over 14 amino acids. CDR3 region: CASSSDRVIYEQYF. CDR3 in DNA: TGTGCCAGCAGCTCCGACAGGGTCATCTACGAGCAGTACTTC.

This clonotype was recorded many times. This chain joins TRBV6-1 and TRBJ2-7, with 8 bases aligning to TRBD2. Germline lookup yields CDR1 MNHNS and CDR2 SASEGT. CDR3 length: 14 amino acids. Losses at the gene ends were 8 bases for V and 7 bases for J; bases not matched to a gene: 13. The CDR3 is CASGVGLAVGEQYF. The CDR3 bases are TGTGCCAGCGGGGTCGGACTAGCAGTCGGAGAGCAGTACTTC.

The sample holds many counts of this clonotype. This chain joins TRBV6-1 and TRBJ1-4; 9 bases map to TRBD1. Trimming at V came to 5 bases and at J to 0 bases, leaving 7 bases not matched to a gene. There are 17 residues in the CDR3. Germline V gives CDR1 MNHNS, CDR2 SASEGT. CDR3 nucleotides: TGTGCCAGCAGTAAGGGACAGGGCTTTGCAACTAATGAAAAACTGTTTTTT. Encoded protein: CASSKGQGFATNEKLFF.

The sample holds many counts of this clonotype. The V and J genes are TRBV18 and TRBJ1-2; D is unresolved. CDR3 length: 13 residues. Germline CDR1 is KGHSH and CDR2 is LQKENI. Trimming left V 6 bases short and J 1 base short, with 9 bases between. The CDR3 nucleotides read TGTGCCAGCTCTGGACTAAATAACTATGGCTACACCTTC. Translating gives CASSGLNNYGYTF. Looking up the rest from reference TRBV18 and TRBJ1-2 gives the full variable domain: NAGVMQNPRHLVRRRGQEARLRCSPMKGHSHVYWYRQLPEEGLKFMVYLQKENIIDESGMPKERFSAEFPKEGPSILRIQQVVRGDSAAYFCASSGLNNYGYTFGSGTRLTVV.